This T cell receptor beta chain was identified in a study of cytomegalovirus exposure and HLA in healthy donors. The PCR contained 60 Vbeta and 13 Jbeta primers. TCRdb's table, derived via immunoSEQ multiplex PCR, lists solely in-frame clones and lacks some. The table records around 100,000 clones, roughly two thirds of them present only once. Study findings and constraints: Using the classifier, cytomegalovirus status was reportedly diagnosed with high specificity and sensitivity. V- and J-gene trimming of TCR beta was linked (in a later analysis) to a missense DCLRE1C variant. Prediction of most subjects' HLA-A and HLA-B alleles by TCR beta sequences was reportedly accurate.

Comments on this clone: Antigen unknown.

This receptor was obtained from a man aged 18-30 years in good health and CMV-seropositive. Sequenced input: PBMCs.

CDR3 DNA: TGTGCCAGCAGTTACTTAACGGGACAGGCGGGGGGCTACACCTTC. Translated: CASSYLTGQAGGYTF. The chain recombines TRBV6-5 with TRBJ1-2, with 8 positions matching TRBD1. The CDR3 extends over 15 amino acids. Looked up from germline, CDR1 is MNHEY and CDR2 is SVGAGI. Unmatched junction bases numbered 9, after V lost 1 base and J lost 8 bases.